These 24 T cell receptor beta chains share one sample of origin, sequenced in a study of beta chain features in type 1 diabetes. Overall study findings and caveats: Moderately but significantly shorter TCRB CDR3s were found in Type 1 diabetes patients in all four CD4+ subsets.

Sequenced material consisted of expressed TCRB transcripts (all of the isolated RNA was reverse transcribed). Sequenced by immunoSEQ multiplex PCR; TCRdb stores in-frame clones only, minus some. This table has 350,000 to 400,000 clones, around 12% appearing once. No antigen is known for these receptors. Input material: naive CD4+ T cells from blood. The receptors here all came from a woman under 30 with type 1 diabetes.

A few counts support this clone. The J gene is TRBJ2-7, the V gene TRBV13; 10 bases align to TRBD2. CDR3 size: 16 residues. J was trimmed by 4 bases and V by 5 bases; bases with no gene match: 11. Per the germline V gene, CDR1 is PRHDT and CDR2 is FYEKMQ (reference sequence). The CDR3 sequence is CASSPTQLAGSYEQYF. The CDR3 region has the DNA TGTGCCAGCAGCCCCACCCAACTAGCGGGATCATACGAGCAGTACTTC.

J is TRBJ2-1 and V is TRBV4-1, with 9 bases matching TRBD2. Germline V lookup: CDR1 MGHRA, CDR2 YSYEKL. V was pared by 5 bases and J by 1 base, with 15 bases of the junction left unmatched. CDR3 length: 19 amino acids. This CDR3 is CASSNTGVLTSGSYNEQFF. The DNA of the CDR3 is TGCGCCAGCAGCAACACAGGGGTTTTGACTAGCGGATCCTACAATGAGCAGTTCTTC.

In its sample, this clone was seen a few times. V is TRBV13 and J is TRBJ2-7; TRBD2 matches 7 bases. J gave up 7 bases and V 5 bases, and 14 bases lay outside the gene matches. CDR3 length: 15 residues. The germline V gene has CDR1 PRHDT and CDR2 FYEKMQ (reference sequence). CDR3 sequence reads: CASSPISGKVGEQYF. The CDR3 DNA reads as TGTGCCAGCAGCCCCATCAGCGGGAAGGTCGGGGAGCAGTACTTC.

A few counts support this clone. V gene TRBV30 combines with J gene TRBJ2-3; perhaps TRBD2 as D (7 bases). The CDR3 is 14 residues long. The V gene's germline CDR1 is GTSNPN and CDR2 SVGIG (reference sequence). V was pared by 8 bases and J by 1 base, with 16 bases between. The CDR3 DNA reads TGTGCCGGGGGGGGGAAGGGGGGCACAGATACGCAGTATTTT. Translated, it gives CAGGGKGGTDTQYF.

CDR3 DNA sequence: TGTGCCAGCAGCCAAAGCGGGAGCACAGATACGCAGTATTTT. Its protein is CASSQSGSTDTQYF. The chain links TRBV7-9 to TRBJ2-3, with D perhaps matching TRBD2 (6 bases). Germline CDR1 reads SEHNR; CDR2 reads FQNEAQ (reference sequence). V was pared by 5 bases and J by 0 bases, with 9 bases between. The CDR3 has 14 amino acids.

The gene calls are TRBV7-2 and TRBJ2-4, with 7 bases fitting TRBD2. The V and J ends lost 6 bases and 0 bases, in that order; junction bases with no gene match: 5. CDR3 length: 15 amino acids. Germline V gives CDR1 SGHTA, CDR2 FQGNSA. The CDR3 DNA sequence: TGTGCCAGCAGGGGGAGGGAGGCAGCCAAAAACATTCAGTACTTC. Translated: CASRGREAAKNIQYF.

The chain is built from TRBV15 and TRBJ2-1; the D gene is possibly TRBD2 (6 bases). V lost 0 bases and J 7 bases, leaving 13 bases between the germline ends. This CDR3 contains 15 residues. Germline V CDR1 and CDR2: LNHNV, YYDKDF (reference sequence). DNA for the CDR3: TGTGCCACCAGCAGAGAAAAACTTGGGGGGAATGAGCAGTTCTTC. Protein: CATSREKLGGNEQFF.

This clone occurred a few times. The V gene is TRBV11-3, the J gene TRBJ2-5; possibly TRBD2 for D (6 bases). The germline CDR1 and CDR2 sequences are SGHNT and YENEEA. The length of the CDR3 is 14 residues. The V and J ends lost 5 bases and 5 bases respectively, with 15 bases between them. DNA of the CDR3: TGTGCCAGCAGCCCCCTGGGACTTGGGGAGACCCAGTACTTC. It encodes CASSPLGLGETQYF. Using reference TRBV11-3 and TRBJ2-5 for the parts outside the CDR3, the full variable domain is EAGVVQSPRYKIIEKKQPVAFWCNPISGHNTLYWYLQNLGQGPELLIRYENEEAVDDSQLPKDRFSAERLKGVDSTLKIQPAELGDSAVYLCASSPLGLGETQYFGPGTRLLVL.

This clone was seen more than once but under ten times. The chain couples TRBV21-1 to TRBJ1-4; the table assigns TRBD1, which was not confirmed against the DNA. TRBV21-1 is termed a pseudogene. The CDR3 has 16 amino acids. For the CDR3, the DNA is TGTGCCAGCAGCAAAGTCCCGGACCTAACAGGGGAGGTACAGTTTTTT. It yields the protein CASSKVPDLTGEVQFF.

In its sample, this clone was seen a few times. V and J are TRBV15 and TRBJ1-2; 8 bases are a match to TRBD1. The V gene's germline CDR1 is LNHNV and CDR2 YYDKDF (reference sequence). Trimming took 5 bases from V and 8 from J; bases not matched to a gene: 19. The CDR3 has 17 residues. CDR3 nucleotide sequence: TGTGCCACCAGCCCCTTGATGGTCGGCCAGGGGGCGCGGGGCTACACCTTC. Protein sequence: CATSPLMVGQGARGYTF.

This chain joins TRBV5-1 and TRBJ2-1; D perhaps matches TRBD2 (6 bases). The length of the CDR3 is 17 residues. Trimming took off 2 bases at V and 0 bases at J, with 15 bases between the two ends. The germline gives CDR1 SGHRS, CDR2 YFSETQ. For the CDR3, the DNA is TGCGCCAGCAGCTTCCAATCGACGCGGGGCTCCTACAATGAGCAGTTCTTC. Translated: CASSFQSTRGSYNEQFF.

This clone showed up just a few times. The V call is TRBV29-1, the J call TRBJ2-3; D perhaps matches TRBD1 (5 bases). Germline-derived CDR1 and CDR2 are SQVTM and ANQGSEA. The V end lost 7 bases, the J end lost 2 bases, and 13 bases lay between the germline ends. The CDR3 spans 13 residues. CDR3 nucleotides: TGCAGCGCCGCGACAGACCCCACAGATACGCAGTATTTT. Residues: CSAATDPTDTQYF.

The chain carries TRBV10-3 and TRBJ2-4; 7 bases fit TRBD1. This CDR3 has 13 amino acids. V gave up 8 bases and J gave up 7 bases; unmatched junction bases: 8. In germline, CDR1 is ENHRY, CDR2 SYGVKD. The DNA of the CDR3 is TGTGCCATCGGGACAGCGGCAGGGAACATTCAGTACTTC. Its protein product is CAIGTAAGNIQYF.

This clone was counted between two and nine times. The chain has TRBV18 and TRBJ2-1; 7 bases map to TRBD2. The CDR3 has 16 amino acids. The V gene's germline CDR1 is KGHSH and CDR2 LQKENI. V was clipped by 6 bases and J by 10 bases; unmatched bases: 18. CDR3 residues: CASSVSRGGLQFEQFF. The CDR3 region has the DNA TGTGCCAGCTCGGTCTCCCGCGGGGGACTGCAATTCGAGCAGTTCTTC.

Worth noting for this clone: Other DNA sequences of this sample code for an identical CDR3. V usage is TRBV5-4 and J usage is TRBJ1-5; 7 bases are a match to TRBD1. The CDR3 runs 14 residues. CDR1 SGHNT and CDR2 YYREEE come from the germline V gene (reference sequence). The junction had 5 bases not matched to a gene; V was cut back by 2 bases and J by 6 bases. The CDR3 DNA is TGTGCCAGCAGCTTAGACAGGGAAGGTCAGCCCCAGCATTTT. Its protein product is CASSLDREGQPQHF.

This chain uses TRBV7-2 with TRBJ1-1; tentative D call: TRBD1 (5 bases). V lost 5 bases and J 8 bases, leaving 15 bases between the germline ends. The CDR3 sequence is 13 residues long. The germline CDR1 and CDR2 sequences are SGHTA and FQGNSA. For the CDR3, the DNA is TGTGCCAGCAGCATCCAGGAGGGGATGGAAGCTTTCTTT. This encodes CASSIQEGMEAFF.

CDR3 sequence reads: CASRSRVSYNEQFF. DNA for the CDR3: TGTGCCAGCAGGAGTAGAGTCTCCTACAATGAGCAGTTCTTC. V usage is TRBV7-9 and J usage is TRBJ2-1; D unresolved. Germline V lookup: CDR1 SEHNR, CDR2 FQNEAQ (reference sequence). The CDR3 totals 14 residues. The V end was cut by 6 bases, the J end by 0 bases, with 9 bases between.

This clone occurred a few times. The chain carries TRBV6-6 and TRBJ2-1, with a tentative D call TRBD2 (5 bases). Germline V gene lookup returns CDR1 MNHNY and CDR2 SVGAGI (reference sequence). The CDR3 extends over 14 amino acids. Trimming removed 5 bases from V and 2 bases from J, with 10 bases in between. CDR3 nucleotides: TGTGCCAGCAGTCAAGGACTGGCCTACAATGAGCAGTTCTTC. Its translation is CASSQGLAYNEQFF.

This clone was seen more than once but under ten times. The CDR3 is CASSYGTGAGEQYF. The CDR3 DNA reads as TGTGCCAGCAGTTACGGGACAGGGGCTGGCGAGCAGTACTTC. V and J are TRBV6-5 and TRBJ2-7; 10 nucleotides match TRBD1. Trimming took 2 bases from V and 6 from J; bases not matched to a gene: 4. The length of the CDR3 is 14 residues. CDR1 is MNHEY, CDR2 SVGAGI, per germline.

This clone came up a few times. The chain links TRBV7-7 to TRBJ2-5; possible D gene TRBD2, 5 bases. V shed 5 bases and J shed 4 bases, with 17 bases lying between them. Germline V gene data show CDR1 as SSHAT and CDR2 as FNYEAQ (reference sequence). The CDR3 extends over 15 amino acids. The CDR3 is CASSPHPDSLETQYF. The CDR3 nucleotides read TGTGCCAGCAGCCCGCACCCGGACTCATTAGAGACCCAGTACTTC.

This clone was recorded a few times. The V and J genes are TRBV7-3 and TRBJ2-3; 9 nucleotides align to TRBD2. J was trimmed by 4 bases and V by 2 bases; bases with no gene match: 4. This CDR3 spans 15 amino acids. Looked up from germline, CDR1 is SGHTA and CDR2 is FQGTGA. The CDR3 coding sequence is TGTGCCAGCAGCTTAGGTAGCGGGAGCGCAGATACGCAGTATTTT. This sequence encodes CASSLGSGSADTQYF. The entire variable domain, with the rest obtained from reference TRBV7-3 and TRBJ2-3, is as follows: GAGVSQTPSNKVTEKGKYVELRCDPISGHTALYWYRQSLGQGPEFLIYFQGTGAADDSGLPNDRFFAVRPEGSVSTLKIQRTERGDSAVYLCASSLGSGSADTQYFGPGTRLTVL.

As regards this clone: Sequence at one end of the junction differs from germline and may be a read error. The rearrangement uses TRBV18 and TRBJ2-7; D is possibly TRBD2 (5 bases). The V gene's germline CDR1 is KGHSH and CDR2 LQKENI. The CDR3 covers 13 residues. CDR3 sequence reads: CASSPRRDYEQYF. The CDR3 DNA sequence: TGTGCCAGCTCGCCACGTCGGGACTACGAGCAGTACTTC.

The gene calls are TRBV30 and TRBJ1-2; no definite D call. Germline V CDR1 and CDR2: GTSNPN, SVGIG (reference sequence). The CDR3 sequence is 13 residues long. V dropped 1 base and J dropped 7 bases, with 13 bases sitting between them. The CDR3 here is CAWSAERVAGYTF. The DNA of the CDR3 is TGTGCCTGGAGTGCAGAGAGGGTAGCTGGCTACACCTTC.

This clone has just a few counts. Distinct nucleotide sequences in the sample also encode this CDR3. The chain has TRBV5-1 and TRBJ1-2; the match to TRBD1 covers 8 bases. This CDR3 spans 13 amino acids. With 4 bases clipped from V and 4 bases from J, the junction kept 3 bases outside the gene matches. From germline, CDR1 is SGHRS and CDR2 YFSETQ. The chain's CDR3 is CASSSGQGYGYTF. The CDR3 bases are TGCGCCAGCAGCAGTGGACAGGGCTATGGCTACACCTTC. Using reference TRBV5-1 and TRBJ1-2 for the parts outside the CDR3, the full variable domain is KAGVTQTPRYLIKTRGQQVTLSCSPISGHRSVSWYQQTPGQGLQFLFEYFSETQRNKGNFPGRFSGRQFSNSRSEMNVSTLELGDSALYLCASSSGQGYGYTFGSGTRLTVV.